These 3 T cell receptor beta chains were sequenced from one sample in a study of monozygotic twins with inflammatory bowel disease. TCRdb reprocessed the 5' RACE reads, keeping one entry per CDR3 protein, no DNA. This sample's table has around 150,000 distinct CDR3 sequences. What was sequenced was blood. These receptors came from a human donor with ulcerative colitis or Crohn's disease, or a healthy co-twin of an affected twin (not recorded which).

This sequence joins TRBV12-3 or TRBV12-4 and TRBJ1-1. This CDR3 has 15 amino acids. CDR3 region: CASSLDIMENTEAFF.

The rearrangement joins TRBV7-2 to TRBJ1-5. Germline V gene lookup returns CDR1 SGHTA and CDR2 FQGNSA. The CDR3 runs to 13 residues. CDR3 in amino acids: CASSLGPFQPQHF.

This chain connects TRBV7-6 to TRBJ2-1; TCRdb's D call of TRBD1 is untestable without DNA. Looked up from germline, CDR1 is SGHVS and CDR2 is FNYEAQ. There are 12 residues in the CDR3. The CDR3 loop is CASSPDGTGLFF.